The 21 T cell receptor beta chains reported below all come from one sample, sequenced in a study of blood T cell repertoires in COVID-19. TCRdb's table, derived via immunoSEQ multiplex PCR, lists solely in-frame clones and lacks some. Among around 70,000 clones, approximately 80% were seen once, and the ten largest hold 9.5% to 15%. Sequenced sample: peripheral blood. These receptors originate from a human donor in a cohort sampled during active COVID-19.

This clone was observed once. The chain couples TRBV25-1 to TRBJ2-3; 7 bases align to TRBD1. V lost 4 bases to trimming and J lost 0 bases; unmatched junction nucleotides: 10. Germline lookup yields CDR1 MGHDK and CDR2 SYGVNS. The CDR3 has 17 amino acids. The CDR3 nucleotides are TGTGCCAGCAGTGGATACCACGGGACAGTTAGCACAGATACGCAGTATTTT. Translating gives CASSGYHGTVSTDTQYF.

V usage is TRBV20-1 and J usage is TRBJ2-3; TRBD2 agrees at 7 bases. Germline lookup yields CDR1 DFQATT and CDR2 SNEGSKA (reference sequence). V was pared by 3 bases and J by 2 bases, with 11 bases of the junction left unmatched. This CDR3 region has 16 residues. CDR3 sequence reads: CSASPPLGGTTDTQYF. CDR3 in DNA: TGCAGTGCTAGTCCCCCCTTGGGGGGGACCACAGATACGCAGTATTTT.

The chain couples TRBV3-1 (or the pseudogene TRBV3-2) to TRBJ2-5; a weak D match, TRBD1 (5 bases). This CDR3 is built from 13 residues. Germline V gives CDR1 LGHDT, CDR2 YNNKEL (reference sequence). Trimming left V 4 bases short and J 6 bases short, with 12 bases between. CDR3 region: CASSPEGVQTQYF. Written as DNA, the CDR3 is TGTGCCAGCAGCCCGGAAGGGGTTCAGACCCAGTACTTC.

V and J are TRBV6-5 and TRBJ1-4; 8 nucleotides agree with TRBD1. This CDR3 region has 14 residues. With 7 bases clipped from V and 8 bases from J, the junction kept 9 bases outside the gene matches. Germline assignment: CDR1 MNHEY and CDR2 SVGAGI. CDR3 sequence: CASTSGQGKEKLFF. CDR3 nucleotide sequence: TGTGCCAGCACTTCCGGACAGGGAAAGGAAAAACTGTTTTTT.

This chain joins TRBV28 and TRBJ1-6, with 7 nucleotides matching TRBD1. CDR3 length equals 16 residues. Germline lookup yields CDR1 MDHEN and CDR2 SYDVKM. V lost 9 bases, J lost 4 bases, and 12 bases stayed unmatched. CDR3 DNA: TGTGCCAGTCACACCGTGACAGGGCTTTATAATTCACCCCTCCACTTT. Its protein is CASHTVTGLYNSPLHF.

The V call is TRBV30, the J call TRBJ1-6; D is perhaps TRBD1 (5 bases). V was trimmed by 2 bases and J by 0 bases, leaving 17 bases between them. The germline CDR1 and CDR2 sequences are GTSNPN and SVGIG (reference sequence). The CDR3 consists of 18 residues. This chain's CDR3 is CAWSPRDASSSYNSPLHF. The CDR3 coding sequence is TGTGCCTGGAGTCCGCGGGACGCCTCCAGCTCCTATAATTCACCCCTCCACTTT.

This rearrangement joins TRBV4-1 to TRBJ1-2; 7 bases are shared with TRBD1. The CDR3 sequence is 14 residues long. V gave up 0 bases and J gave up 4 bases; unmatched junction bases: 2. Germline CDR1 is MGHRA and CDR2 is YSYEKL. In DNA form, the CDR3 reads TGCGCCAGCAGCCAAGAGGGACAGAGCTATGGCTACACCTTC. It codes for CASSQEGQSYGYTF.

V usage is TRBV7-9 and J usage is TRBJ1-4; TRBD1 agrees at 8 bases. CDR1 and CDR2 (germline): SEHNR, FQNEAQ (reference sequence). V shed 0 bases and J 6 bases; nucleotides not matched to a gene: 3. The CDR3 has 15 amino acids. CDR3 sequence: CASSLADRGDEKLFF. CDR3 nucleotide sequence: TGTGCCAGCAGCTTAGCCGACAGGGGAGATGAAAAACTGTTTTTT.

The rearrangement uses TRBV6-2 or TRBV6-3 and TRBJ2-6; 9 positions match TRBD1. Germline loops: CDR1 MNHEY, CDR2 SVGEGT. This CDR3 region has 20 residues. The V gene end was trimmed by 5 bases and the J gene end by 0 bases; junction bases not matched to a gene: 14. CDR3 amino acids: CASSNGQGRSGASGANVLTF. The DNA of the CDR3 is TGTGCCAGCAGTAACGGACAGGGGCGAAGTGGGGCCTCTGGGGCCAACGTCCTGACTTTC.

The chain combines TRBV29-1 with TRBJ1-1, with 9 nucleotides matching TRBD1. The CDR3 is 16 residues long. Germline CDR1 reads SQVTM; CDR2 reads ANQGSEA. V lost 8 bases and J lost 0; bases outside the gene matches: 13. The CDR3 nucleotides are TGCAGCTCCTCACAGGGGGCTCGGGGCATGAACACTGAAGCTTTCTTT. It yields the protein CSSSQGARGMNTEAFF.

This clone has a single count. The chain couples TRBV15 to TRBJ1-3; D remains unclear. Germline V gives CDR1 LNHNV, CDR2 YYDKDF (reference sequence). The CDR3 is made up of 16 amino acids. The V end was cut by 0 bases, the J end by 2 bases, with 11 bases between. The CDR3 sequence: CATSRDPAGTGNTIYF. In nucleotides, the CDR3 is TGTGCCACCAGCAGAGATCCCGCGGGAACTGGAAACACCATATATTTT.

The CDR3 bases are TGTGCCAGCAGCTACAGAAGAACTAGCACAGATACGCAGTATTTT. This gives the protein CASSYRRTSTDTQYF. V is TRBV27 and J is TRBJ2-3, with no clear D. CDR3 length: 15 amino acids. Germline assignment: CDR1 MNHEY and CDR2 SMNVEV (reference sequence). V lost 6 bases to trimming and J lost 0 bases, with 13 bases between them.

The chain combines TRBV11-2 with TRBJ1-5; unclear D gene. Between the trimmed V and J ends, which lost 0 bases and 2 bases, there was a span of 8 bases. CDR3 size: 15 residues. From germline, CDR1 is SGHAT and CDR2 FQNNGV. The DNA of the CDR3 is TGTGCCAGCAGCTTAGATCAGGCAGGCAATCAGCCCCAGCATTTT. This gives the protein CASSLDQAGNQPQHF.

The genes are TRBV6-2 or TRBV6-3 and TRBJ2-7, with TRBD1 matching over 9 bases. Trimming at V came to 2 bases and at J to 4 bases, leaving 3 bases not matched to a gene. CDR3 length: 14 residues. Per the germline V gene, CDR1 is MNHEY and CDR2 is SVGEGT. This CDR3 is CASSYGDRVYEQYV. The CDR3 DNA is TGTGCCAGCAGTTACGGGGACAGGGTTTACGAGCAGTACGTC.

The chain recombines TRBV24-1 with TRBJ1-2; possibly TRBD1 for D (5 bases). The V end lost 9 bases, the J end lost 4 bases, and 11 bases lay between the germline ends. Germline CDR1 and CDR2: KGHDR and SFDVKD. The CDR3 runs to 12 residues. In DNA form, the CDR3 reads TGTGCCACCCCCAGGAGGGGCTATGGCTACACCTTC. It codes for CATPRRGYGYTF.

The sample holds one count of this clone. The CDR3, as DNA: TGTGCCAGCAGTTACCCGGTACGGGGGCAAGAGACCCAGTACTTC. This encodes CASSYPVRGQETQYF. The J gene is TRBJ2-5, the V gene TRBV6-2 or TRBV6-3; possible D gene TRBD2, 6 bases. Germline V gives CDR1 MNHEY, CDR2 SVGEGT. Deletions cut 2 bases from V and 2 bases from J, with 12 bases between. The CDR3 totals 15 residues.

This clone was recorded once. This chain uses TRBV9 with TRBJ1-2; 7 nucleotides line up with TRBD1. Germline V lookup: CDR1 SGDLS, CDR2 YYNGEE. V lost 3 bases, J lost 4 bases, and 12 bases stayed unmatched. The CDR3 length is 16 residues. CDR3 DNA: TGTGCCAGCAGCGCGAGGGGGGACAGATCGTTCTATGGCTACACCTTC. It codes for CASSARGDRSFYGYTF.

This clone was detected once. V usage is TRBV14 and J usage is TRBJ2-6; TRBD1 is a possible D gene (5 bases). Germline CDR1 SGHDN, CDR2 FVKESK. Deletions cut 4 bases from V and 1 base from J, with 5 bases between. This CDR3 is 14 amino acids long. The CDR3 loop reads CASSPGSGANVLTF. CDR3 sequence (DNA): TGTGCCAGCAGCCCAGGGTCTGGGGCCAACGTCCTGACTTTC.

This clone is a singleton in its sample. CDR3 residues: CASTGRGSDQPQHF. In DNA form, the CDR3 reads TGTGCCAGTACGGGCAGGGGTTCTGATCAGCCCCAGCATTTT. The chain recombines TRBV19 with TRBJ1-5, with a tentative D call TRBD1 (6 bases). Germline loops: CDR1 LNHDA, CDR2 SQIVND (reference sequence). With 7 bases removed from V and 5 bases from J, the gap between germline ends came to 15 bases. This CDR3 is built from 14 residues.

The V gene is TRBV5-6, the J gene TRBJ1-4, with D maybe TRBD1 (5 bases). The CDR3 is 16 amino acids. Germline CDR1 SGHDT, CDR2 YYEEEE. The ends were cut back, 4 bases at V and 3 bases at J, with 16 bases in the middle. The CDR3 protein is CASSPTGGRPNEKLFF. The CDR3 bases are TGTGCCAGCAGCCCCACCGGGGGGAGGCCTAATGAAAAACTGTTTTTT.

The chain couples TRBV30 to TRBJ2-1; maybe TRBD1 (6 bases). CDR1 GTSNPN and CDR2 SVGIG come from the germline V gene (reference sequence). The CDR3 has 16 amino acids. V was clipped by 0 bases and J by 7 bases, with 19 bases between them. The chain's CDR3 is CAWSVAISGTRNEQFF. Here the CDR3 DNA reads TGTGCCTGGAGTGTCGCTATATCCGGGACACGGAATGAGCAGTTCTTC.